The clone carrying this TCR beta chain was counted at least ten times. These data belong to a study of early T cells in non-severe SARS-CoV-2 infection. TCRdb fed the 5' RACE reads into MiXCR, producing one record per CDR3 protein. The sample lists tens of thousands of distinct CDR3 sequences, around 9% occurring once. The germline CDR1 and CDR2 sequences are LNHDA and SQIVND (reference sequence). V dropped 8 bases and J dropped 0 bases, with 8 bases sitting between them. The CDR3 consists of 13 residues. The receptor comes from an adult who was a healthcare worker with PCR-confirmed SARS-CoV-2 infection or an uninfected control (not recorded which). The chain couples TRBV19 to TRBJ1-5; D gene unclear. Sequenced input: whole blood. CDR3: CASESHSNQPQHF. The DNA for the CDR3 is TGTGCCAGTGAGTCACATAGCAATCAGCCCCAGCATTTT.